This T cell receptor (beta chain) was recovered during a study of T-cell memory formation after mild COVID-19. General study points: The main location of contracting CD4+ clones was CM and EM, and that of contracting CD8+ clones was EMRA. Clones that contracted from day 15 to 85 had balanced CD4/CD8; later expanders were CD4+ biased. Detection of some responders pre-infection suggested pre-existing cross-reactive memory T cells participated.

The TCR alpha and TCR beta cDNA libraries, bearing sample barcodes and UMIs, were generated by 5'RACE using constant-segment primers. From the 5' RACE reads, TCRdb called clonotypes with MiXCR, one entry per CDR3 protein. The sample has 350,000 or so distinct CDR3 sequences, 20% to 25% seen once. V was shortened by 5 bases and J by 11 bases, with 16 bases between the two germline ends. The CDR3 length is 14 residues. Germline loops: CDR1 SEHNR, CDR2 FQNEAQ (reference sequence). On this clonotype itself: What it binds is unknown.

The V call is TRBV7-9, the J call TRBJ1-6, with D perhaps matching TRBD1 (6 bases). The sample taken for sequencing was PBMCs or a T cell subset sorted from them (not recorded which). The sequence was collected from a man aged 18 to 29 who had mild COVID-19 (a few samples of this study predate the infection). Cell type and time point are not known. The CDR3 loop reads CASSPGSGGPPLHF. CDR3 DNA: TGTGCCAGCAGCCCAGGGTCGGGGGGCCCACCCCTCCACTTT.